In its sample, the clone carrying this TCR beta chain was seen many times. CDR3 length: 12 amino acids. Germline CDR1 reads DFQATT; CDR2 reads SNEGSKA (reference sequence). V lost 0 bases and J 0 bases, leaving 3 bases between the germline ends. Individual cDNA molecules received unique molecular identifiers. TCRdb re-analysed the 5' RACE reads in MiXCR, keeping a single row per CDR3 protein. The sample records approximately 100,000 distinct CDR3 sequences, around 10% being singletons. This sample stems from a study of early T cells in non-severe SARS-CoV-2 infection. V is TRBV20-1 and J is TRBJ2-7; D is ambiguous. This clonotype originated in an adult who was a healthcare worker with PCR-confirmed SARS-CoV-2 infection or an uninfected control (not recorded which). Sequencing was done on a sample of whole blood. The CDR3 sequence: CSAREYSYEQYF. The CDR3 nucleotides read TGCAGTGCTAGAGAGTACTCCTACGAGCAGTACTTC.